A selection of T cell receptor beta chains follows, all from one sample in a study of a mutant IDH1 vaccine in newly diagnosed glioma. Data came from immunoSEQ multiplex PCR; TCRdb stores just in-frame clones and leaves some out. Among some 130,000 clones listed, around 80% were seen once. For these TCRs, the target antigens are not known. The sequencing here drew on PBMCs, taken from a glioma patient whose treatment included an IDH1 peptide vaccine. Receptors originate from a man aged 40-49 years with glioma. Each CDR3 is given with its conserved first and last residue. The order of the fields is clone size, D gene, J gene, V gene, CDR3 protein, CDR3 DNA. D genes are given only for firm matches. Clone size, where shown, is once, few, many, or a class for clones that have expanded.

size: NA
D: NA
J: TRBJ1-2
V: TRBV18
CDR3: CASSPNTGNYGYTF
DNA: TGTGCCAGCTCACCCAATACAGGGAACTATGGCTACACCTTC

size: NA
D: NA
J: TRBJ2-7
V: TRBV2
CDR3: CASSESLVGAYEQYF
DNA: TGTGCCAGCAGTGAATCCTTGGTGGGGGCTTACGAGCAGTACTTC

size: NA
D: NA
J: TRBJ1-4
V: TRBV9
CDR3: CASSPAGTEGEKLFF
DNA: TGTGCCAGCAGCCCCGCCGGGACTGAAGGTGAAAAACTGTTTTTT

size: NA
D: NA
J: TRBJ2-5
V: TRBV27
CDR3: CASSRRLQETQYF
DNA: TGTGCCAGCAGTCGCAGACTGCAAGAGACCCAGTACTTC

size: once
D: NA
J: TRBJ2-6
V: TRBV4-3
CDR3: CASSQVGRGAGANVLTF
DNA: TGCGCCAGCAGCCAAGTTGGCAGGGGCGCTGGGGCCAACGTCCTGACTTTC

size: NA
D: TRBD2
J: TRBJ2-5
V: TRBV19
CDR3: CASSPTSGAGTQYF
DNA: TGTGCCAGTAGTCCCACTAGCGGCGCCGGGACCCAGTACTTC

size: few
D: NA
J: TRBJ2-7
V: TRBV14
CDR3: CASSQDRGLAASGRQYF
DNA: TGTGCCAGCAGCCAAGATCGTGGGTTGGCCGCATCGGGGAGGCAGTACTTC

size: NA
D: TRBD2
J: TRBJ2-7
V: TRBV19
CDR3: CASSSRGLAGGPSYEQYF
DNA: TGTGCCAGTAGTTCCCGGGGGCTAGCGGGAGGGCCGTCCTACGAGCAGTACTTC

size: NA
D: NA
J: TRBJ2-7
V: TRBV6-5
CDR3: CASRLGPFSYEQYF
DNA: TGTGCCAGCCGATTGGGGCCTTTCTCCTACGAGCAGTACTTC

size: NA
D: NA
J: TRBJ2-7
V: TRBV2
CDR3: CASSDTRHLYEQYF
DNA: TGTGCCAGCAGTGACACGAGACACCTCTACGAGCAGTACTTC

size: NA
D: NA
J: TRBJ2-7
V: TRBV7-2
CDR3: CASSRSSYEQYF
DNA: TGTGCCAGCAGCCGCAGCTCCTACGAGCAGTACTTC

size: few
D: TRBD1
J: TRBJ1-2
V: TRBV7-8
CDR3: CASSRDRAYGYTF
DNA: TGTGCCAGCAGCCGCGACAGGGCCTATGGCTACACCTTC

size: many
D: NA
J: TRBJ2-7
V: TRBV7-5
CDR3: CARSFYQDGYEQYF
DNA: TGTGCCAGAAGCTTTTACCAGGACGGCTACGAGCAGTACTTC

size: NA
D: TRBD1
J: TRBJ1-4
V: TRBV18
CDR3: CASSAIRTGRAEKLFF
DNA: TGTGCCAGCTCAGCGATTCGGACAGGGAGAGCAGAAAAACTGTTTTTT

size: NA
D: NA
J: TRBJ2-2
V: TRBV9
CDR3: CASSAPRAGGSTGELFF
DNA: TGTGCCAGCAGCGCCCCCCGGGCAGGGGGGAGCACCGGGGAGCTGTTTTTT

size: NA
D: TRBD2
J: TRBJ2-3
V: TRBV5-6
CDR3: CASSLVAGPSTDTQYF
DNA: TGTGCCAGCAGCTTGGTAGCGGGGCCTAGCACAGATACGCAGTATTTT

size: NA
D: TRBD2
J: TRBJ2-1
V: TRBV5-6
CDR3: CASSLESGGALSYNEQFF
DNA: TGTGCCAGCAGCTTGGAGAGCGGGGGGGCCCTCTCCTACAATGAGCAGTTCTTC

size: NA
D: TRBD2
J: TRBJ2-5
V: TRBV29-1
CDR3: CSVVLAGETQYF
DNA: TGCAGCGTTGTACTAGCGGGGGAGACCCAGTACTTC

size: NA
D: TRBD1
J: TRBJ1-1
V: TRBV2
CDR3: CASSGRAGGRMNTEAFF
DNA: TGTGCCAGCAGTGGTCGGGCAGGGGGCAGGATGAACACTGAAGCTTTCTTT

size: NA
D: NA
J: TRBJ2-7
V: TRBV6-4
CDR3: CASSGWGRTYEQYF
DNA: TGTGCCAGCAGTGGTTGGGGGAGAACCTACGAGCAGTACTTC

size: NA
D: NA
J: TRBJ1-3
V: TRBV19
CDR3: CASSGDEWGPSGNTIYF
DNA: TGTGCCAGTAGTGGGGATGAGTGGGGGCCCTCTGGAAACACCATATATTTT

size: NA
D: NA
J: TRBJ1-5
V: TRBV19
CDR3: CASAGAASNQPQHF
DNA: TGTGCCAGTGCCGGGGCAGCTAGCAATCAGCCCCAGCATTTT

size: NA
D: TRBD1
J: TRBJ2-5
V: TRBV11-2
CDR3: CASSLGQGIGETQYF
DNA: TGTGCCAGCAGCCTCGGACAGGGTATAGGAGAGACCCAGTACTTC

size: NA
D: NA
J: TRBJ2-3
V: TRBV6-5
CDR3: CASSYGGAGTDTQYF
DNA: TGTGCCAGCAGTTACGGGGGGGCCGGGACAGATACGCAGTATTTT

size: NA
D: TRBD1
J: TRBJ2-4
V: TRBV5-6
CDR3: CASSFRGQGGKNIQYF
DNA: TGTGCCAGCAGCTTCAGGGGACAGGGAGGCAAAAACATTCAGTACTTC

size: NA
D: NA
J: TRBJ2-1
V: TRBV29-1
CDR3: CSVRTVYNEQFF
DNA: TGCAGCGTCAGGACAGTTTACAATGAGCAGTTCTTC

size: NA
D: TRBD2
J: TRBJ2-5
V: TRBV7-6
CDR3: CASSFGGTSGQETQYF
DNA: TGTGCCAGCAGCTTCGGGGGGACTAGCGGTCAAGAGACCCAGTACTTC

size: NA
D: NA
J: TRBJ2-7
V: TRBV7-9
CDR3: CASSLAGLTYEQYF
DNA: TGTGCCAGCAGCTTAGCAGGGCTTACCTACGAGCAGTACTTC

size: NA
D: TRBD1
J: TRBJ1-4
V: TRBV5-6
CDR3: CASSLGGQGNEKLFF
DNA: TGTGCCAGCAGCTTGGGGGGACAGGGAAATGAAAAACTGTTTTTT

size: NA
D: NA
J: TRBJ1-1
V: TRBV4-3
CDR3: CASSQDSGRGVAFF
DNA: TGCGCCAGCAGCCAAGATTCCGGGCGAGGGGTTGCTTTCTTT

size: NA
D: TRBD2
J: TRBJ2-2
V: TRBV5-8
CDR3: CASSRGTRNTGELFF
DNA: TGTGCCAGCAGCCGAGGGACTAGAAACACCGGGGAGCTGTTTTTT

size: NA
D: NA
J: TRBJ1-1
V: TRBV7-2
CDR3: CASRFGANTEAFF
DNA: TGTGCCAGCAGGTTTGGGGCGAACACTGAAGCTTTCTTT

size: NA
D: NA
J: TRBJ2-5
V: TRBV12-5
CDR3: CASGLNGVGAETQYF
DNA: TGTGCTAGTGGTTTGAACGGGGTTGGGGCAGAGACCCAGTACTTC

size: NA
D: TRBD1
J: TRBJ1-5
V: TRBV19
CDR3: CASSTLLPGTGDNQPQHF
DNA: TGTGCCAGTAGTACCCTACTTCCCGGGACAGGGGACAATCAGCCCCAGCATTTT

size: few
D: NA
J: TRBJ1-2
V: TRBV7-2
CDR3: CASSVRGNRAAGYTF
DNA: TGTGCCAGCAGCGTTAGGGGAAACAGGGCTGCTGGCTACACCTTC

size: NA
D: NA
J: TRBJ2-2
V: TRBV19
CDR3: CASRSGGFAGELFF
DNA: TGTGCCAGTAGGTCAGGAGGATTTGCCGGGGAGCTGTTTTTT

size: NA
D: NA
J: TRBJ2-7
V: TRBV18
CDR3: CASSPGLGGGGRILYEQYF
DNA: TGTGCCAGCTCACCCGGACTGGGGGGAGGGGGTAGGATCCTCTACGAGCAGTACTTC

size: once
D: NA
J: TRBJ1-2
V: TRBV28
CDR3: CASKGSGGFYGYTF
DNA: TGTGCCAGCAAGGGCTCCGGAGGTTTTTATGGCTACACCTTC

size: NA
D: TRBD2
J: TRBJ2-7
V: TRBV6-5
CDR3: CASASSGVPYEQYF
DNA: TGTGCCAGCGCCTCCAGCGGGGTACCCTACGAGCAGTACTTC

size: few
D: TRBD1
J: TRBJ2-7
V: TRBV5-8
CDR3: CASSQGTGTGVYEQYF
DNA: TGTGCCAGCAGCCAGGGGACGGGGACAGGGGTCTACGAGCAGTACTTC

size: NA
D: TRBD1
J: TRBJ1-2
V: TRBV7-6
CDR3: CASSFGTGDGYTF
DNA: TGTGCCAGCAGCTTCGGGACAGGGGATGGCTACACCTTC

size: NA
D: NA
J: TRBJ2-3
V: TRBV12-5
CDR3: CASGFPLTSSTDTQYF
DNA: TGTGCTAGTGGTTTCCCACTAACCTCTAGCACAGATACGCAGTATTTT

size: NA
D: NA
J: TRBJ2-7
V: TRBV7-6
CDR3: CASSLGGDEQYF
DNA: TGTGCCAGCAGCTTAGGGGGTGACGAGCAGTACTTC

size: NA
D: NA
J: TRBJ2-2
V: TRBV29-1
CDR3: CSADRTGELFF
DNA: TGCAGCGCGGATCGCACCGGGGAGCTGTTTTTT

size: NA
D: NA
J: TRBJ2-2
V: TRBV7-2
CDR3: CASSPRVADTGELFF
DNA: TGTGCCAGCAGCCCTCGGGTAGCGGACACCGGGGAGCTGTTTTTT

size: NA
D: TRBD2
J: TRBJ2-1
V: TRBV27
CDR3: CASSGGIGYNEQFF
DNA: TGTGCCAGCAGCGGGGGGATAGGGTACAATGAGCAGTTCTTC

size: NA
D: NA
J: TRBJ1-5
V: TRBV11-2
CDR3: CASSLVTGQPQHF
DNA: TGTGCCAGCAGCTTAGTGACAGGCCAGCCCCAGCATTTT

size: few
D: NA
J: TRBJ2-7
V: TRBV5-5
CDR3: CASSIIQGGGDYEQYF
DNA: TGTGCCAGCAGCATAATCCAGGGGGGTGGAGACTACGAGCAGTACTTC

size: few
D: TRBD1
J: TRBJ1-5
V: TRBV6-5
CDR3: CASSLDRVSQPQHF
DNA: TGTGCCAGCAGTTTGGACAGGGTCAGTCAGCCCCAGCATTTT

size: NA
D: NA
J: TRBJ1-2
V: TRBV5-4
CDR3: CASSLDTWNGYTF
DNA: TGTGCCAGCAGCTTGGATACTTGGAATGGCTACACCTTC

size: NA
D: NA
J: TRBJ2-7
V: TRBV6-1
CDR3: CASSEARLGHYEQYF
DNA: TGTGCCAGCAGTGAAGCGCGTCTAGGACACTACGAGCAGTACTTC

size: NA
D: NA
J: TRBJ2-1
V: TRBV6-5
CDR3: CASSPLDKNYNEQFF
DNA: TGTGCCAGCAGCCCGCTAGATAAAAACTACAATGAGCAGTTCTTC

size: NA
D: NA
J: TRBJ2-7
V: TRBV25-1
CDR3: CASSAPAVRSVGYEQYF
DNA: TGTGCCAGCAGTGCCCCTGCGGTGCGGTCGGTTGGCTACGAGCAGTACTTC

size: NA
D: NA
J: TRBJ1-2
V: TRBV6-5
CDR3: CASSPGRLLYGYTF
DNA: TGTGCCAGCAGTCCCGGCAGGCTCCTCTATGGCTACACCTTC

size: NA
D: TRBD1
J: TRBJ1-5
V: TRBV7-2
CDR3: CASRRGHGGQPQHF
DNA: TGTGCCAGCAGGAGGGGGCACGGAGGTCAGCCCCAGCATTTT

size: NA
D: TRBD1
J: TRBJ1-2
V: TRBV7-2
CDR3: CASSSGTGGLFPIYGYTF
DNA: TGTGCCAGCAGCTCGGGGACAGGGGGCTTATTTCCTATCTATGGCTACACCTTC

size: NA
D: NA
J: TRBJ2-1
V: TRBV7-3
CDR3: CASSLHPSYNEQFF
DNA: TGTGCCAGCAGCTTACACCCCTCCTACAATGAGCAGTTCTTC

size: once
D: TRBD1
J: TRBJ2-2
V: TRBV28
CDR3: CASTQGALRSGELFF
DNA: TGTGCCAGCACTCAGGGGGCGCTTAGGTCCGGGGAGCTGTTTTTT

size: NA
D: NA
J: TRBJ2-7
V: TRBV2
CDR3: CASRQGGEQYF
DNA: TGTGCCAGCAGACAGGGTGGCGAGCAGTACTTC